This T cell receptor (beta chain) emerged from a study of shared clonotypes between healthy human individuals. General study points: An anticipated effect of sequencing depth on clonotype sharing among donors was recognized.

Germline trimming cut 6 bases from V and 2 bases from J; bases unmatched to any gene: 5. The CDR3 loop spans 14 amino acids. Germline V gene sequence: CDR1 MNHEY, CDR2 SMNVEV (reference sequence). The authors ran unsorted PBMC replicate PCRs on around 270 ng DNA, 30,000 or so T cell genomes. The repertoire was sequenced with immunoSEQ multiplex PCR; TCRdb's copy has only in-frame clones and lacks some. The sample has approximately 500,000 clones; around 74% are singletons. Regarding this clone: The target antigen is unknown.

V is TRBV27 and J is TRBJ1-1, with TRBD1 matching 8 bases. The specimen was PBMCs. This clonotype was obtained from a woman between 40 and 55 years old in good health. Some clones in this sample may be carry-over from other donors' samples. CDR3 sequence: CASSYRGINTEAFF. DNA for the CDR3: TGTGCCAGCAGCTACAGGGGGATAAACACTGAAGCTTTCTTT.